This T cell receptor beta chain was identified during a study of breast tumors, draining lymph nodes, adjacent tissues. Breast cancer patients provided tissue from their axillary draining lymph nodes. About this clonotype itself: Since a much larger clone is just one base distant, this may be a read error.

The CDR3 covers 12 residues. The germline gives CDR1 GTSNPN, CDR2 SVGIG (reference sequence). TCRdb redid the calling of the multiplex PCR reads with MiXCR, one entry per CDR3 protein. The sample has over 100,000 distinct CDR3 sequences, approximately 20% seen once. The V and J genes are TRBV30 and TRBJ1-2, with D uncertain. Sequenced input: axillary lymph node tissue. The clonotype originates from a female donor with breast cancer. Some clones in this sample may be carry-over from other donors' samples. The CDR3 loop reads CAWSRQSYGCTF. The CDR3 DNA is TGTGCCTGGAGCCGGCAGAGCTATGGCTGCACCTTC.